This T cell receptor beta chain derives from a study of T cell responses to AZD1222 COVID-19 vaccine. In its sample, this clone was seen a few times. Its specificity is not known. The method was immunoSEQ multiplex PCR; TCRdb's version includes in-frame clones alone and lacks a portion of them. The sample holds 87,000 or so clones, 90% seen once. Study findings and constraints: Repertoire samples came only from after the peak T cell response. Targeting of unmutated variant regions was reportedly seen in nearly half of spike-specific TCRs. Increases in Spike-specific TCR breadth and depth were seen after two AZD1222 doses. Clonal diversity was possibly underestimated, and the donors were mostly white British, with more females.

The V and J ends lost 5 bases and 1 base respectively, with 8 bases between them. Germline values: CDR1 MRHNA, CDR2 SNTAGT. The CDR3 has 13 amino acids. Sequences were derived from peripheral blood, sampled on day 0 of AZD1222 vaccination. This rearrangement joins TRBV6-4 to TRBJ1-1; no definite D call. This clonotype was sampled from an adult in good health. CDR3 loop: CASSRTGNTEAFF. The CDR3 region has the DNA TGTGCCAGCAGTCGGACGGGGAACACTGAAGCTTTCTTT.